This TCR beta chain was recovered during a study of cytomegalovirus exposure and HLA in healthy donors. This clone was picked up a small number of times. 60 Vbeta and 13 Jbeta primers were used in PCR. Sequencing used immunoSEQ multiplex PCR; TCRdb keeps in-frame clones, though not all of them. This repertoire shows just over 150,000 clones, roughly 85% found once; its top ten account for about 0.93%. V was clipped by 3 bases and J by 4 bases; unmatched bases: 10. The CDR3 consists of 16 residues. From germline, CDR1 is MDHEN and CDR2 SYDVKM. This clonotype was obtained from a woman between 50 and 59 years old in good health and CMV-seropositive. The sample consisted of PBMCs. The gene calls are TRBV28 and TRBJ1-1, with TRBD1 identical over 8 bases. CDR3 DNA sequence: TGTGCCAGCAGTTTGCCCCCGGCACAGGGGGGCACTGAAGCTTTCTTT. Translating gives CASSLPPAQGGTEAFF.